The TCR beta chain described here comes from a study of blood T cells in healthy people across ages. This clonotype showed up just a few times. Together with a sample-barcoded 5' primer, a J-beta primer mix was included in a second PCR lasting about 7 to 11 cycles. TCRdb used MiXCR to reprocess the 5' RACE reads, holding one entry per CDR3 protein. The profile covers hundreds of thousands of distinct CDR3 sequences, with 35% to 60% appearing a single time and 15% to 20% taken by the ten largest. The junction had 7 bases not matched to a gene; V was cut back by 4 bases and J by 13 bases. The germline V gene has CDR1 LGHDT and CDR2 YNNKEL (reference sequence). The CDR3 consists of 14 residues.

V and J are TRBV3-1 and TRBJ2-4; 13 bases match TRBD2. Input material: blood. This sequence originates from an elderly man in good health. CDR3 sequence reads: CASSPRGTSGEQYF. The CDR3 nucleotides are TGTGCCAGCAGCCCCCGGGGGACTAGCGGGGAGCAGTACTTC.